This T cell receptor beta chain was sequenced during a study of cytomegalovirus exposure and HLA in healthy donors. Study-level findings and limits: The study labeled more than 150 TCR beta chains cytomegalovirus-associated.

Of note for this clone: Its antigen is unidentified.

60 Vbeta and 13 Jbeta primers were used in PCR. Sequenced by immunoSEQ multiplex PCR; TCRdb stores in-frame clones only, minus some. The repertoire holds 100,000 to 150,000 clones, with more than 65% as singletons. The CDR3 sequence is 16 residues long. V trimming: 4 bases; J trimming: 4 bases; junction bases outside the gene matches: 10. Germline V gene data show CDR1 as LNHDA and CDR2 as SQIVND (reference sequence). The sequenced sample consisted of PBMCs. The receptor was derived from a man aged 18 to 29 in good health and CMV-seropositive. The gene calls are TRBV19 and TRBJ2-3, with 8 nucleotides matching TRBD1. CDR3 coding DNA: TGTGCCAGTAGTACCCGCCGGACAGGGCGGCCAGATACGCAGTATTTT. It yields the protein CASSTRRTGRPDTQYF.